The 6 T cell receptor beta chains given below trace back to one sample, sequenced in a study of primary melanoma T cells and metastatic recurrence. Some clones are missing from TCRdb's copy, which holds only in-frame ones; the method was immunoSEQ multiplex PCR. The table lists approximately 280 clones, over 65% of them singletons. The sample consisted of melanoma tumor tissue. These receptors were taken from a human donor with melanoma.

This chain links TRBV18 with TRBJ1-1; the match to TRBD1 covers 9 bases. This CDR3 region has 19 residues. V lost 2 bases to trimming and J lost 1 base; unmatched junction nucleotides: 14. Germline-derived CDR1 and CDR2 are KGHSH and LQKENI. This chain's CDR3 is CASSPGIPGQGDPNTEAFF. CDR3 DNA: TGTGCCAGCTCACCAGGAATCCCGGGACAGGGAGATCCGAACACTGAAGCTTTCTTT.

This clone was observed a single time. The chain uses TRBV14 and TRBJ1-3; perhaps TRBD1 as D (5 bases). This CDR3 spans 16 amino acids. V lost 2 bases and J 4 bases, leaving 15 bases between the germline ends. The germline CDR1 and CDR2 sequences are SGHDN and FVKESK. CDR3 loop: CASSQWIGAKGNTIYF. The CDR3 nucleotides are TGTGCCAGCAGCCAATGGATAGGGGCAAAGGGAAACACCATATATTTT.

This clone has a single count. The chain has TRBV28 and TRBJ2-1, with a tentative D call TRBD1 (6 bases). V shed 6 bases and J shed 7 bases, with 13 bases lying between them. CDR1 MDHEN and CDR2 SYDVKM come from the germline V gene. This CDR3 spans 13 amino acids. This CDR3 is CASSDRLGNEQFF. Here the CDR3 DNA reads TGTGCCAGCAGCGACAGGTTGGGGAATGAGCAGTTCTTC.

This clone was seen a single time. The chain carries TRBV11-3 and TRBJ2-2; D gene ambiguous. V gave up 5 bases and J gave up 1 base, with 8 bases separating them. This CDR3 is 14 amino acids long. Per the germline V gene, CDR1 is SGHNT and CDR2 is YENEEA. The CDR3 nucleotides are TGTGCCAGCAGCGCTTACCTGAACACCGGGGAGCTGTTTTTT. Its protein is CASSAYLNTGELFF.

The chain uses TRBV28 and TRBJ1-2, with 7 bases matching TRBD1. The germline CDR1 and CDR2 sequences are MDHEN and SYDVKM. This CDR3 contains 13 residues. V lost 6 bases, J lost 5 bases, and 6 bases stayed unmatched. The CDR3 reads CASSTGVGYGYTF. In DNA form, the CDR3 reads TGTGCCAGCAGCACAGGGGTTGGGTATGGCTACACCTTC.

The chain recombines TRBV5-1 with TRBJ2-2; weak D call: TRBD1 (6 bases). The germline V gene encodes CDR1 SGHRS and CDR2 YFSETQ. CDR3 length: 15 residues. Trimming stripped 0 bases from V and 4 bases from J, with 10 bases between. This CDR3 is CASSLDRAGTGELFF. The CDR3 nucleotides read TGCGCCAGCAGCTTGGACAGGGCGGGCACCGGGGAGCTGTTTTTT. Full variable domain (missing parts from reference TRBV5-1 and TRBJ2-2): KAGVTQTPRYLIKTRGQQVTLSCSPISGHRSVSWYQQTPGQGLQFLFEYFSETQRNKGNFPGRFSGRQFSNSRSEMNVSTLELGDSALYLCASSLDRAGTGELFFGEGSRLTVL.